This T cell receptor (beta chain) emerged from a study of shared clonotypes between healthy human individuals. Whole-study context: Three plates each covered CD4 naive and memory; CD8 naive two, CD8 memory one.

Study-wide points: A handful of donors had around 5.5% of their naive CD4 clonotypes in common.

Remarks on this clone: The antigen is unknown.

CDR1 and CDR2 from the germline V gene are MNHEY and SMNVEV (reference sequence). Trimming removed 5 bases at V and 2 bases at J, with 10 bases between. The CDR3 sequence is 14 residues long. CCR7-negative CD45RA+ TemRA cells were combined with CD45RO+ cells to form CD8 memory. Profiling relied on immunoSEQ multiplex PCR, and the TCRdb table lists in-frame clones only, not all of them. The table shows about 380,000 clones, with 95% to 97% occurring only once. This chain joins TRBV27 and TRBJ2-1, with D tentatively TRBD1 (5 bases). The sequence derives from a man aged 30-40 years in good health. What was sequenced was memory CD8+ T cells sorted from blood. Subset meaning: CD45RO+ cells pooled with CCR7-negative TemRA cells. CDR3 loop: CASSTETAYNEQFF. Here the CDR3 DNA reads TGTGCCAGCAGTACAGAGACAGCCTACAATGAGCAGTTCTTC.